This passage covers 32 T cell receptor beta chains from one sample sequenced in a study of PD-1 blockade in classical Hodgkin lymphoma. Time point denoted: cycle 4 day 1 (C4D1), after 6 weeks of nivolumab. Relapse was seen in all patients after autologous stem cell transplantation, and brentuximab vedotin exposure was variable. Repertoires were generated with immunoSEQ multiplex PCR, while TCRdb's copy carries only in-frame clones and drops some. Of about 90,000 clones detected, less than 95% appear once; the ten largest clones hold approximately 2.9%. The input for sequencing was peripheral blood mononuclear cells (PBMCs), taken before the fourth cycle of nivolumab. The receptors stem from a human donor with classical Hodgkin lymphoma.

This clone was detected only once. The chain links TRBV5-1 to TRBJ1-1, with unresolved D. The V end lost 0 bases, the J end lost 2 bases, and 11 bases lay between the germline ends. This CDR3 spans 15 amino acids. Germline V CDR1 and CDR2: SGHRS, YFSETQ. The CDR3 nucleotides are TGCGCCAGCAGCTTGGGTCCCCCACCCAACACTGAAGCTTTCTTT. This translates into CASSLGPPPNTEAFF.

V usage is TRBV6-5 and J usage is TRBJ1-5, with D hard to call. CDR1 is MNHEY and CDR2 is SVGAGI in the germline V gene. The CDR3 runs to 12 residues. The V gene lost 6 bases and the J gene lost 11 bases, with 14 bases spanning the gap. The DNA of the CDR3 is TGTGCCAGCAGAAGATCCGGACTGACCCAGCATTTT. This gives the protein CASRRSGLTQHF.

This rearrangement joins TRBV18 to TRBJ2-7, with D perhaps assigned TRBD1 or TRBD2 (6 bases each). Germline V gene sequence: CDR1 KGHSH, CDR2 LQKENI. The CDR3 is made up of 14 amino acids. The germline V and J ends were trimmed by 3 bases and 2 bases, with 11 bases remaining between them. CDR3 coding DNA: TGTGCCAGCTCACCTTCGGGGGCGACCTACGAGCAGTACTTC. Amino acid sequence: CASSPSGATYEQYF.

The rearrangement links TRBV10-3 to TRBJ1-3, with TRBD1 matching over 7 bases. Germline-derived CDR1 and CDR2 are ENHRY and SYGVKD. J lost 0 bases, V lost 5 bases, and 7 bases had no gene match. The CDR3 totals 16 residues. CDR3 residues: CAISIQGPISGNTIYF. For the CDR3, the DNA is TGTGCCATCAGTATACAGGGGCCCATCTCTGGAAACACCATATATTTT.

This clone came up once. The chain links TRBV7-2 to TRBJ2-3; D call uncertain. Trimming took 1 base from V and 2 from J, leaving 10 bases between them. The CDR3 is 15 amino acids. Germline CDR1 reads SGHTA; CDR2 reads FQGNSA. The CDR3 sequence is CASSLGLGPTDTQYF. Written as DNA, the CDR3 is TGTGCCAGCAGCTTAGGCTTGGGTCCCACAGATACGCAGTATTTT.

The chain uses TRBV25-1 and TRBJ1-2; tentatively, D is TRBD1 (5 bases). Germline V gene sequence: CDR1 MGHDK, CDR2 SYGVNS. Trimming left V 8 bases short and J 7 bases short, with 20 bases between. This CDR3 has 14 residues. The CDR3 DNA is TGTGCCAGCCCACCTCGGGCCCAGGGCTGTGGCTACACCTTC. Translation gives CASPPRAQGCGYTF.

This chain uses TRBV10-3 with TRBJ1-6, with unresolved D. The CDR3 is 15 residues long. V was clipped by 3 bases and J by 10 bases, with 16 bases between them. CDR1 and CDR2 (germline): ENHRY, SYGVKD. CDR3 bases: TGTGCCATCAGTGAAGCATCAGAAAGAGGCTCACCCCTCCACTTT. Its translation: CAISEASERGSPLHF.

The chain has TRBV7-2 and TRBJ2-5, with a weak D call TRBD2 (6 bases). The CDR3 loop spans 17 amino acids. Germline CDR1 is SGHTA and CDR2 is FQGNSA. Deletions cut 5 bases from V and 2 bases from J, with 21 bases between. CDR3 residues: CASSAQGLLGAQETQYF. The CDR3 region has the DNA TGTGCCAGCAGCGCCCAAGGACTATTAGGGGCTCAAGAGACCCAGTACTTC.

This chain connects TRBV20-1 to TRBJ1-1, with D possibly matching TRBD1 (6 bases). CDR1 is DFQATT, CDR2 SNEGSKA, per germline (reference sequence). CDR3 length equals 11 residues. Deletions cut 7 bases from V and 4 bases from J, with 10 bases between. CDR3 residues: CSVDRSTEAFF. CDR3 nucleotide sequence: TGCAGTGTTGACAGGTCCACTGAAGCTTTCTTT.

This chain joins TRBV5-1 and TRBJ1-2; D is possibly TRBD1 (5 bases). Trimming removed 0 bases at V and 2 bases at J, with 11 bases between. CDR1 is SGHRS, CDR2 YFSETQ, per germline. This CDR3 spans 15 amino acids. Here the CDR3 DNA reads TGCGCCAGCAGCTTGGATGGGGCGTCCAACTATGGCTACACCTTC. Its protein is CASSLDGASNYGYTF.

V gene TRBV4-1 combines with J gene TRBJ2-1, with 10 bases matching TRBD2. Trimming took 3 bases from V and 4 from J; bases not matched to a gene: 9. Per germline, CDR1 MGHRA and CDR2 YSYEKL. This CDR3 is built from 17 residues. CDR3 sequence (DNA): TGCGCCAGCAGCCAGAAGAGCGGGGGGGTCTTTTACAATGAGCAGTTCTTC. Its protein is CASSQKSGGVFYNEQFF.

V usage is TRBV30 and J usage is TRBJ2-3; no clear D. The V end lost 0 bases, the J end lost 2 bases, and 6 bases lay between the germline ends. The CDR3 is made up of 13 amino acids. Looked up from germline, CDR1 is GTSNPN and CDR2 is SVGIG (reference sequence). CDR3 DNA sequence: TGTGCCTGGAGTGTACTTCACACAGATACGCAGTATTTT. Protein sequence: CAWSVLHTDTQYF. Full variable domain (missing parts from reference TRBV30 and TRBJ2-3): SQTIHQWPATLVQPVGSPLSLECTVEGTSNPNLYWYRQAAGRGLQLLFYSVGIGQISSEVPQNLSASRPQDRQFILSSKKLLLSDSGFYLCAWSVLHTDTQYFGPGTRLTVL.

V usage is TRBV4-3 and J usage is TRBJ2-3; perhaps TRBD1 as D (6 bases). In germline, CDR1 is LGHNA, CDR2 YSLEER. V gave up 5 bases and J gave up 4 bases, with 16 bases separating them. This CDR3 is 15 amino acids long. CDR3: CASSASGVSPDTQYF. CDR3 DNA: TGCGCCAGCAGCGCTTCAGGGGTGTCGCCAGATACGCAGTATTTT.

The chain combines TRBV7-9 with TRBJ2-3; 12 bases align to TRBD2. CDR3 length: 18 amino acids. V lost 5 bases to trimming and J lost 1 base; unmatched junction nucleotides: 10. Germline V lookup: CDR1 SEHNR, CDR2 FQNEAQ (reference sequence). The CDR3 DNA is TGTGCCAGCAGCCCCTACCTCCGGACTAGCGGGGGCACAGATACGCAGTATTTT. Protein: CASSPYLRTSGGTDTQYF.

This chain connects TRBV6-1 to TRBJ2-7; D not certain. The CDR3 runs to 13 residues. V was shortened by 6 bases and J by 3 bases, with 12 bases between the two germline ends. CDR1 is MNHNS and CDR2 is SASEGT in the germline V gene. The chain's CDR3 is CASSHGSDYEQYF. CDR3 coding DNA: TGTGCCAGCAGCCACGGCTCTGACTACGAGCAGTACTTC.

V gene TRBV4-3 combines with J gene TRBJ2-2, with a weak D call TRBD1 (6 bases). The V gene lost 4 bases and the J gene lost 1 base, with 13 bases spanning the gap. Per germline, CDR1 LGHNA and CDR2 YSLEER. The CDR3 spans 16 residues. CDR3 nucleotide sequence: TGCGCCAGCAGCCGAGAGGGGACACGGAACACCGGGGAGCTGTTTTTT. It specifies CASSREGTRNTGELFF.

The chain combines TRBV13 with TRBJ2-7; tentatively, D is TRBD1 (5 bases). Germline V gene sequence: CDR1 PRHDT, CDR2 FYEKMQ (reference sequence). Trimming stripped 5 bases from V and 3 bases from J, with 8 bases between. This CDR3 region has 12 residues. The CDR3 reads CASSVRDYEQYF. In DNA, the CDR3 is TGTGCCAGCAGCGTCAGGGACTACGAGCAGTACTTC.

This clone is a singleton in its sample. Other DNA sequences in this specimen translate into the identical CDR3. The chain links TRBV7-9 to TRBJ1-1; the D gene is possibly TRBD1 (6 bases). This CDR3 is 12 amino acids long. V was cut by 3 bases and J by 6 bases, with 8 bases left in between. The germline CDR1 and CDR2 sequences are SEHNR and FQNEAQ (reference sequence). This CDR3 reads CASSLGGAEAFF. DNA of the CDR3: TGTGCCAGCAGCTTGGGGGGCGCTGAAGCTTTCTTT.

The chain joins TRBV5-4 to TRBJ2-7; perhaps TRBD1 as D (6 bases). CDR1 and CDR2 (germline): SGHNT, YYREEE (reference sequence). V shed 0 bases and J shed 5 bases, with 6 bases lying between them. CDR3 length equals 12 residues. The DNA for the CDR3 is TGTGCCAGCAGCTTGGCAGGGGACGAGCAGTACTTC. It translates to CASSLAGDEQYF.

The chain uses TRBV30 and TRBJ2-7; no clear D gene. With 1 base removed from V and 0 bases from J, the gap between germline ends came to 19 bases. The CDR3 consists of 17 residues. Germline lookup yields CDR1 GTSNPN and CDR2 SVGIG (reference sequence). The CDR3 loop reads CAWSGQQTAIYSYEQYF. DNA of the CDR3: TGTGCCTGGAGTGGGCAACAAACAGCGATCTACTCCTACGAGCAGTACTTC.

This chain links TRBV2 with TRBJ2-7; D assignment may be TRBD1 or TRBD2 (5 bases each). CDR1 is SNHLY, CDR2 FYNNEI, per germline. This CDR3 is 12 amino acids long. Trimming took off 4 bases at V and 13 bases at J, with 17 bases between the two ends. The chain's CDR3 is CASSVAGTDPYF. For the CDR3, the DNA is TGTGCCAGCAGTGTAGCAGGGACGGACCCCTACTTC. Filled out from reference TRBV2 and TRBJ2-7, the complete variable domain reads EPEVTQTPSHQVTQMGQEVILRCVPISNHLYFYWYRQILGQKVEFLVSFYNNEISEKSEIFDDQFSVERPDGSNFTLKIRSTKLEDSAMYFCASSVAGTDPYFGPGTRLTVT.

The rearrangement joins TRBV19 to TRBJ1-1; the match to TRBD1 covers 11 bases. The CDR3 spans 16 residues. Germline CDR1 and CDR2: LNHDA and SQIVND (reference sequence). The junction had 6 bases not matched to a gene; V was cut back by 4 bases and J by 2 bases. The CDR3, as DNA: TGTGCCAGTAGTAGGGGGTGGACAGGGGGCAACACTGAAGCTTTCTTT. Protein product: CASSRGWTGGNTEAFF.

The genes are TRBV13 and TRBJ2-3, with 11 bases fitting TRBD2. Germline V gene sequence: CDR1 PRHDT, CDR2 FYEKMQ (reference sequence). Germline trimming cut 4 bases from V and 6 bases from J; bases unmatched to any gene: 18. The CDR3 spans 19 residues. The CDR3 DNA reads TGTGCCAGCAGCTCGCTGACTAGGCTAGCGGGGGGACTCACGGATACGCAGTATTTT. It codes for CASSSLTRLAGGLTDTQYF. Using reference TRBV13 and TRBJ2-3 for the parts outside the CDR3, the full variable domain is AAGVIQSPRHLIKEKRETATLKCYPIPRHDTVYWYQQGPGQDPQFLISFYEKMQSDKGSIPDRFSAQQFSDYHSELNMSSLELGDSALYFCASSSLTRLAGGLTDTQYFGPGTRLTVL.

The chain carries TRBV29-1 and TRBJ1-1; tentatively, D is TRBD1 (6 bases). CDR1 and CDR2 from the germline V gene are SQVTM and ANQGSEA. This CDR3 spans 12 amino acids. Trimming left V 8 bases short and J 2 bases short, with 12 bases between. The CDR3 sequence: CSFRDTNTEAFF. CDR3 bases: TGCAGCTTCCGGGACACAAACACTGAAGCTTTCTTT.

The gene calls are TRBV5-1 and TRBJ1-6, with TRBD1 matching 7 bases. CDR3 size: 14 residues. Germline loops: CDR1 SGHRS, CDR2 YFSETQ. V shed 4 bases, J shed 7 bases, and the junction held 5 bases outside the gene matches. The CDR3 region is CASSQGDVNSPLHF. CDR3 nucleotide sequence: TGCGCCAGCAGCCAGGGGGACGTCAATTCACCCCTCCACTTT.

The chain recombines TRBV30 with TRBJ2-5; D may match TRBD1 or TRBD2 (5 bases each). The CDR3 has 13 residues. Germline V lookup: CDR1 GTSNPN, CDR2 SVGIG (reference sequence). V lost 1 base and J lost 7, with 13 bases in between. Here the CDR3 DNA reads TGTGCCTGGAGTGAAGGGGACCTGGGGACCCAGTACTTC. As protein: CAWSEGDLGTQYF.

The gene calls are TRBV5-4 and TRBJ2-3; D is possibly TRBD1 (6 bases). Trimming took off 0 bases at V and 2 bases at J, with 13 bases between the two ends. CDR3 size: 16 residues. Per germline, CDR1 SGHNT and CDR2 YYREEE (reference sequence). The CDR3: CASSLGGRGVTDTQYF. The CDR3 DNA follows: TGTGCCAGCAGCTTGGGAGGCAGGGGAGTCACAGATACGCAGTATTTT.

The J gene is TRBJ2-3, the V gene TRBV11-3; 9 nucleotides match TRBD2. Trimming cost V 3 bases and J 5 bases; bases outside gene matches: 12. In germline, CDR1 is SGHNT, CDR2 YENEEA. CDR3 length: 17 residues. In DNA form, the CDR3 reads TGTGCCAGCAGCTTTGGTAGCGGGGCGGGGGGGCAAGATACGCAGTATTTT. Protein: CASSFGSGAGGQDTQYF.

The J gene is TRBJ1-1, the V gene TRBV19; a possible D gene is TRBD1 (6 bases). Deletions cut 3 bases from V and 5 bases from J, with 13 bases between. The length of the CDR3 is 14 residues. Germline CDR1 and CDR2: LNHDA and SQIVND (reference sequence). In DNA, the CDR3 is TGTGCCAGTAGTATGGGGGGCGCCCGGACTGAAGCTTTCTTT. This codes for CASSMGGARTEAFF.

The V and J genes are TRBV5-1 and TRBJ1-2; unclear D gene. The CDR3 runs to 17 residues. Trimming took off 0 bases at V and 3 bases at J, with 18 bases between the two ends. Germline V gives CDR1 SGHRS, CDR2 YFSETQ. This CDR3 reads CASSLEAAVEAHYGYTF. For the CDR3, the DNA is TGCGCCAGCAGCTTGGAGGCGGCCGTGGAGGCACACTATGGCTACACCTTC.

The chain recombines TRBV19 with TRBJ1-1, with D possibly being TRBD1 (6 bases). The CDR3 contains 13 residues. Germline assignment: CDR1 LNHDA and CDR2 SQIVND (reference sequence). Deletions cut 11 bases from V and 3 bases from J, with 16 bases between. CDR3 loop: CAGRQAAHTEAFF. CDR3 DNA: TGTGCCGGTCGACAGGCAGCGCACACTGAAGCTTTCTTT. Complete variable domain (other parts from reference TRBV19 and TRBJ1-1): DGGITQSPKYLFRKEGQNVTLSCEQNLNHDAMYWYRQDPGQGLRLIYYSQIVNDFQKGDIAEGYSVSREKKESFPLTVTSAQKNPTAFYLCAGRQAAHTEAFFGQGTRLTVV.

The rearrangement links TRBV5-3 to TRBJ2-5; D is ambiguous. TRBV5-3 is placed among ORFs of uncertain function. The CDR3 is made up of 16 amino acids. The ends were cut back, 2 bases at V and 2 bases at J, with 16 bases in the middle. CDR3 DNA sequence: TGTGCCAGAAGCTTCCTGACGGATACCCAACAAGAGACCCAGTACTTC. This encodes CARSFLTDTQQETQYF.